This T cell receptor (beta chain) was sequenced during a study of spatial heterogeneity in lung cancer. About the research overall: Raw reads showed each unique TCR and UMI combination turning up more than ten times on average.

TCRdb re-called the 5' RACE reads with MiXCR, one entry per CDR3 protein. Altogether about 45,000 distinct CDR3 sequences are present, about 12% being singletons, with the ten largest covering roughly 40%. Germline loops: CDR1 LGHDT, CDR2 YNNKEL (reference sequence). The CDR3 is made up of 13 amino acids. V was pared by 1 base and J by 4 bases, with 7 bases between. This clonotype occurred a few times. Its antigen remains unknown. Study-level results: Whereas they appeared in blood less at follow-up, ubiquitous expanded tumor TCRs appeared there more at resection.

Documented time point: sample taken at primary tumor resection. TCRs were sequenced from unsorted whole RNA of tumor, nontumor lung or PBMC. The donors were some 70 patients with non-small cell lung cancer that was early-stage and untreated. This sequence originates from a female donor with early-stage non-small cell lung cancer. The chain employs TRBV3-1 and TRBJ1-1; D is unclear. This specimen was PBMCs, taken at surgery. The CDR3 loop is CASSQARVTEAFF. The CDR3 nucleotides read TGTGCCAGCAGCCAAGCGAGGGTCACTGAAGCTTTCTTT.